This T cell receptor (beta chain) was obtained from a study of blood T cell repertoires in COVID-19. As for this clone: Within the sample, other DNA sequences also encode this same CDR3.

The germline CDR1 and CDR2 sequences are SGDLS and YYNGEE. The CDR3 is 15 residues long. Trimming took 4 bases from V and 3 from J; bases not matched to a gene: 5. Produced via immunoSEQ multiplex PCR; TCRdb's table is partial and in-frame only. This table holds 25,000 to 35,000 clones, 85% to 90% found once. Material for sequencing was peripheral blood. V is TRBV9 and J is TRBJ2-2; TRBD2 aligns across 8 bases. The sequence was collected from a human donor in a cohort sampled during active COVID-19. CDR3 sequence: CASSPRGADTGELFF. In nucleotides, the CDR3 is TGTGCCAGCAGCCCGCGGGGGGCGGACACCGGGGAGCTGTTTTTT.